The clone carrying this T cell receptor (beta chain) has just a few counts. Antigen unknown. This sample was taken from a study of blood T cells in healthy people across ages. For the study at large: There was about one barcoded beta molecule captured by template switching per two T cells.

Study conclusions and caveats: Naive CD4+ cell counts and diversity both ran higher in long-lived than in aged donors.

CDR3 length: 15 residues. Deletions cut 0 bases from V and 7 bases from J, with 13 bases between. CDR1 and CDR2 (germline): LGHNA, YNFKEQ. Primers used in a second PCR of roughly 7 to 12 cycles were a sample-barcoded 5' primer and a J-beta primer mix. Every molecule of cDNA carried a tag from a template-switch adaptor with 12 random nucleotides. Each single sample gave us at least 3 million CDR3-containing paired-end reads. Each CDR3 protein gets one entry after TCRdb re-called the 5' RACE reads with MiXCR. The sample includes around 2 million distinct CDR3 sequences, roughly 43% seen only once; the top ten take 20% to 25%.

Sample: blood. The sequence was collected from a human donor in good health. The rearrangement joins TRBV4-2 to TRBJ2-1; possible D gene TRBD2, 5 bases. The DNA for the CDR3 is TGTGCCAGCAGCCAAGATGGGAGACTCAATAATGAGCAGTTCTTC. This translates into CASSQDGRLNNEQFF.